This T cell receptor beta chain is drawn from a study of identical twins. With V trimmed by 5 bases and J by 6 bases, 6 bases remained unmatched. Germline V gene sequence: CDR1 SGHTA, CDR2 FQGNSA. The CDR3 totals 15 residues. From the 5' RACE reads, TCRdb called clonotypes with MiXCR, one entry per CDR3 protein. The sample holds about 300,000 distinct CDR3 sequences, approximately 13% seen once. The sample holds a few counts of this clonotype. These data also featured in a second study, about yellow fever vaccine responses in identical twins.

This receptor was taken from a woman under 30 in good health. The chain is built from TRBV7-2 and TRBJ2-1, with TRBD2 matching over 11 bases. Material: CD8+ T cells sorted from blood. CDR3: CASSAGLAEPNEQFF. The CDR3, as DNA: TGTGCCAGCAGCGCGGGACTAGCGGAACCCAATGAGCAGTTCTTC.